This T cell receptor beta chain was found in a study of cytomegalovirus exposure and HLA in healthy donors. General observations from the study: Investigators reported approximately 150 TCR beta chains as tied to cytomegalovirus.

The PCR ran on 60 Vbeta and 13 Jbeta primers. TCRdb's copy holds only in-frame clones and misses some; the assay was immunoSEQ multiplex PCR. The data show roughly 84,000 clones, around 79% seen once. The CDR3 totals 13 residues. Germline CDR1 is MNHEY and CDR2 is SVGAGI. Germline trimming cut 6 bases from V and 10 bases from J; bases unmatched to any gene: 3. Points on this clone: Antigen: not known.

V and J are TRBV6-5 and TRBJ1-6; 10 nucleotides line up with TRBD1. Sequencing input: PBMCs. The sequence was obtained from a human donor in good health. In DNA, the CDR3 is TGTGCCAGCAGGGGGACAGGGGAATCACCCCTCCACTTT. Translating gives CASRGTGESPLHF.